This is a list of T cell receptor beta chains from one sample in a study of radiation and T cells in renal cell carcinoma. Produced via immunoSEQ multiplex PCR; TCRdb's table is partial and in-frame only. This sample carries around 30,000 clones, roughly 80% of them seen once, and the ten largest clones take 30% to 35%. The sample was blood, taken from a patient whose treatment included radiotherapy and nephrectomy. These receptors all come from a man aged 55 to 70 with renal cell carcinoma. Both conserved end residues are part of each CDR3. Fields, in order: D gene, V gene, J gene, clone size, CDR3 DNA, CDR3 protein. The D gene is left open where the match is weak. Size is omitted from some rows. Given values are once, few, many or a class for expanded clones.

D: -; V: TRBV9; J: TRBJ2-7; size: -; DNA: TGTGCCAGCAGCGTAGACGTGGGAGAAAGGGAGCAGTACTTC; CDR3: CASSVDVGEREQYF
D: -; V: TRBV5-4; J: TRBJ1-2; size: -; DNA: TGTGCCAGTTTCAGAGGAGGGGCGAGGGCTCCTGGGCACACCTTC; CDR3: CASFRGGARAPGHTF
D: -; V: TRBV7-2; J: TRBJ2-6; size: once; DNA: TGTGCCAGCAGCCTACACAATCCTGGGGCCAACGTCCTGACTTTC; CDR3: CASSLHNPGANVLTF
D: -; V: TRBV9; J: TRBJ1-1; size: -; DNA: TGTGCCAGCAGCGTTTCAGTGAACACTGAAGCTTTCTTT; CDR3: CASSVSVNTEAFF
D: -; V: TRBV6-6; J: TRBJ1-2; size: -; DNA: TGTGCCAGCAGTTACGAGGGGGACGGCTACACCTTC; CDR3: CASSYEGDGYTF
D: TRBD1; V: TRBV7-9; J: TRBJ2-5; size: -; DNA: TGTGCCAGCAGCTTAGAGGGGACAGTCCAAGAGACCCAGTACTTC; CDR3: CASSLEGTVQETQYF
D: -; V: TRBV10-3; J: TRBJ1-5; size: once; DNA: TGTGCCATCAGTGAGTCTAAAGCGCCAACCAATCAGCCCCAGCATTTT; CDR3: CAISESKAPTNQPQHF
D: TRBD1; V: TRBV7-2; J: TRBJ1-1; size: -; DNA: TGTGCCAGCAGCCCCCAGCAGGACAGGGAGACCGAAGCTTTCTTT; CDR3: CASSPQQDRETEAFF
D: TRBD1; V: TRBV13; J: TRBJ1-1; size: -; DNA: TGTGCCAGCAGCTCCCGGGACAGTCGCAACACTGAAGCTTTCTTT; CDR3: CASSSRDSRNTEAFF
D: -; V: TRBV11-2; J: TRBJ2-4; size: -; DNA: TGTGCCAGCAGTCGGCTAGTAGTCGGTGACATTCAGTACTTC; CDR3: CASSRLVVGDIQYF
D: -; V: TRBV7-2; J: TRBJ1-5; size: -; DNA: TGTGCCAGCAGCTTACAGGGGCCCCAGCCCCAGCATTTT; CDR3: CASSLQGPQPQHF
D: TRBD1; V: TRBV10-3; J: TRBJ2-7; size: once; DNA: TGTGCCATCAGTGCCGCCGCGACAGGGTTTTACGAGCAGTACTTC; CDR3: CAISAAATGFYEQYF
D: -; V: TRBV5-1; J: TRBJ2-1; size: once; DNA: TGCGCCAGCAGCTTGGGACTCACCCCGAGGGATGAGCAGTTCTTC; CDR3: CASSLGLTPRDEQFF
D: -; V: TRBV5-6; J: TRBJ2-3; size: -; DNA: TGTGCCAGCAGCTTTAAGGTTCCCACTTACACAGATACGCAGTATTTT; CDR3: CASSFKVPTYTDTQYF
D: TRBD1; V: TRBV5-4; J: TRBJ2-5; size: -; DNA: TGTGCCAGCAGCCCTACCCCACAGGGGGCGCGGGAGACCCAGTACTTC; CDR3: CASSPTPQGARETQYF
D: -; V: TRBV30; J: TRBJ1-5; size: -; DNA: TGTGCCTGGAGTGTGGAGGGCCCTCAGCCCCAGCATTTT; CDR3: CAWSVEGPQPQHF
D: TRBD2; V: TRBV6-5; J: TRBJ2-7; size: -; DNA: TGTGCCAGCAGTTCCCGGACTAGCGAGGGGATCTACGAGCAGTACTTC; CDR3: CASSSRTSEGIYEQYF
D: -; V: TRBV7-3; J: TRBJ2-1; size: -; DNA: TGTGCCAGCAGCTTAACCAATGAGCAGTTCTTC; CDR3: CASSLTNEQFF
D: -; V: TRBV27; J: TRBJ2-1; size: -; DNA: TGTGCCAGCAGTCGGTCTGATCGGAGCTCCTACAATGAGCAGTTCTTC; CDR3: CASSRSDRSSYNEQFF
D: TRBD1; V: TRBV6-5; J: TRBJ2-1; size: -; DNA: TGTGCCAGCGCTTACCCCCAGGGGGCTGGTGAGCAGTTCTTC; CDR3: CASAYPQGAGEQFF
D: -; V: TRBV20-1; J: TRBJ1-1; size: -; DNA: TGCAGTGAAAATTGGCGCACTGAAGCTTTCTTT; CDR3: CSENWRTEAFF
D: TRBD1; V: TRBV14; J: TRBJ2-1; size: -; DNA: TGTGCCAGCAGCCTAGCAGGGGGTGAGCAGTTCTTC; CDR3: CASSLAGGEQFF
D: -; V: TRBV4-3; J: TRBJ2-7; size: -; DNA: TGCGCCAGCAGCCAGGAGAGGACTATTTCATACGAGCAGTACTTC; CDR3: CASSQERTISYEQYF
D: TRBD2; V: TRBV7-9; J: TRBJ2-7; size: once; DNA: TGTGCCAGCGGAAAACTAGCGGTCCCTTACGAGCAGTACTTC; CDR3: CASGKLAVPYEQYF
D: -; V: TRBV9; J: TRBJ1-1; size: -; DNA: TGTGCCAGGACACTAGGTGGGCTCATGAACACTGAAGCTTTCTTT; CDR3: CARTLGGLMNTEAFF
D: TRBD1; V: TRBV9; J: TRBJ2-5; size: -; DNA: TGTGCCAGCAGCGTAACGGAGGGACAGGAGACGACCCAGTACTTC; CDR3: CASSVTEGQETTQYF
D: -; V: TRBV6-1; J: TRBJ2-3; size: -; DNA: TGTGCCAGCATCCTGGACTGGGGGGCTACGCAGTATTTT; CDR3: CASILDWGATQYF
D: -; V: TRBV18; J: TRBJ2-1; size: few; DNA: TGTGCCAGCTCACTGCTCATCGTCAATGAGCAGTTCTTC; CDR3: CASSLLIVNEQFF
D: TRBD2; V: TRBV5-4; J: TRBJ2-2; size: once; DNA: TGTGCCAGCAGCTCGAAGACCGGGACTAGCGGGAATTTGGGCGGGGAGCTGTTTTTT; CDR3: CASSSKTGTSGNLGGELFF
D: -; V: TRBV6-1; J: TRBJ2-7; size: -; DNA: TGTGCCAGCACCTTAGGGCTAACATCCTACGAGCAGTACTTC; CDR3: CASTLGLTSYEQYF
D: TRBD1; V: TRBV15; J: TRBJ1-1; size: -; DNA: TGTGCCACCACCGTAACAGGGGTGAACACTGAAGCTTTCTTT; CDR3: CATTVTGVNTEAFF
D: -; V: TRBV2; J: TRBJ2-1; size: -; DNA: TGTGCCAGCACGCCGCAGGGGCTTGGTGAGCAGTTCTTC; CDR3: CASTPQGLGEQFF
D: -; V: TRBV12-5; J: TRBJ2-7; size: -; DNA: TGTGCTAGTGGTTTTATAGGCACGGACGAGCAGTACTTC; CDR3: CASGFIGTDEQYF
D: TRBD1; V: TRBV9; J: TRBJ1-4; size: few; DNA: TGTGCCAGCAGTGGTTCCGGGACAGGGGATGAAAAACTGTTTTTT; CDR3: CASSGSGTGDEKLFF
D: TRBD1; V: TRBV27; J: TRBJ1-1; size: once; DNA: TGTGCCAGCAGGGGGGACAGCTCGAACACTGAAGCTTTCTTT; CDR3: CASRGDSSNTEAFF
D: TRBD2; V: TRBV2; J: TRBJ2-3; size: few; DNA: TGTGCCAGCAGTCGTTCTGGCGGGAGTAGGACAGATACGCAGTATTTT; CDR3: CASSRSGGSRTDTQYF
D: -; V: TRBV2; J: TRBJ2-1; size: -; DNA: TGTGCCAGCAGTGAAGGGCGGGCTTCTGAGCAGTTCTTC; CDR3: CASSEGRASEQFF
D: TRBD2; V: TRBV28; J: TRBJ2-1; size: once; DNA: TGTGCCAGCAGTTTACCCCTACTAGCGGGACGTAACAATGAGCAGTTCTTC; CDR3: CASSLPLLAGRNNEQFF
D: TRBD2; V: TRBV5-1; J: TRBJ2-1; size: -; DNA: TGCGCCAGCAGCTTGCCTAGCGGGAACTACAATGAGCAGTTCTTC; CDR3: CASSLPSGNYNEQFF
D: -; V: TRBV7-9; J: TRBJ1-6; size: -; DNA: TGTGCCAGCAGCTCGTGGGGGACGGGGAGTGCGCCCCTCCACTTT; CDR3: CASSSWGTGSAPLHF
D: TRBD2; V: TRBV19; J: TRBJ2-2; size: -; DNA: TGTGCCAGTCGAAGACTAGCGGGAGATAACGGGGAGCTGTTTTTT; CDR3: CASRRLAGDNGELFF
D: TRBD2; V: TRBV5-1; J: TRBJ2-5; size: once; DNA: TGCGCCAGCAGCTTGAGACAGCCCAGACTAGCGGGCCCTTTGGAGACCCAGTACTTC; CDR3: CASSLRQPRLAGPLETQYF
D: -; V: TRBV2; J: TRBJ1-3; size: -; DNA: TGTGCCAGCAGTGCACTCCAGGGGTGGGGAAACACCATATATTTT; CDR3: CASSALQGWGNTIYF
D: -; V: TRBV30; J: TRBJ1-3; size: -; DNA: TGTGCCTGGAACCCGAGAAACACCATATATTTT; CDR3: CAWNPRNTIYF
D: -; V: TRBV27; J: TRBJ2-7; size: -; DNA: TGTGCCAGCAGTTTTCGGGCAACCTACGAGCAGTACTTC; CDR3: CASSFRATYEQYF
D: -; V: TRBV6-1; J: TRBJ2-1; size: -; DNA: TGTGCCAGCAGTGACCCGGGGCGGGGTGCCTACAATGAGCAGTTCTTC; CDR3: CASSDPGRGAYNEQFF
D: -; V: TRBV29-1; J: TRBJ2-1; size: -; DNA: TGCAGCGTTGAGGGGGGAGGTAAGAATGAGCAGTTCTTC; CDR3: CSVEGGGKNEQFF
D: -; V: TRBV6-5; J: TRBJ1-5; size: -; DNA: TGTGCCAGCAGAAAACGGGAGATTAATCAGCCCCAGCATTTT; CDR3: CASRKREINQPQHF
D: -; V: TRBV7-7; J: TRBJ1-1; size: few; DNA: TGTGCTAGCAGCCAAAGGCTGAACACTGAAGCTTTCTTT; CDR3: CASSQRLNTEAFF
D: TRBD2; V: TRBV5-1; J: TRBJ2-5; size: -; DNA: TGCGCCAGCAGCTCCTGGACTAGCGGGAGCGGTGAGACCCAGTACTTC; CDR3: CASSSWTSGSGETQYF
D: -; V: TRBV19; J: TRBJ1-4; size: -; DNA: TGTGCCAGTAGTAGGCCTTTAGAGATAGATGAAAAACTGTTTTTT; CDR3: CASSRPLEIDEKLFF
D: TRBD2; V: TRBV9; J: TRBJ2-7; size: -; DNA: TGTGCCAGCAGCCGGGGGACTAGCGGTGCCTACGAGCAGTACTTC; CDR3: CASSRGTSGAYEQYF
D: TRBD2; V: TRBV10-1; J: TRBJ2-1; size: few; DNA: TGCGCCAGCAGTGAGACTAGCGGGGGGGCCTACAATGAGCAGTTCTTC; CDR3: CASSETSGGAYNEQFF
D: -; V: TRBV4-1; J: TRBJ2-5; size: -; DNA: TGCGCCAGCAGCCGAACGGGCCCAGCCCAAGAGACCCAGTACTTC; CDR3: CASSRTGPAQETQYF